One T cell receptor beta chain is described in this entry. Its antigen remains unidentified. All of the isolated RNA was reverse transcribed, so expressed TCRB transcripts were sequenced. The protocol was immunoSEQ multiplex PCR, while the TCRdb copy is restricted to in-frame clones and leaves out a portion. The sample has some 350,000 clones; approximately 13% are singletons. The data were taken from a study of beta chain features in type 1 diabetes. The study's findings and limits: In every one of the four CD4+ subsets, TCRB CDR3s were moderately but significantly shorter in Type 1 diabetes patients.

The germline V gene has CDR1 SEHNR and CDR2 FQNEAQ (reference sequence). The CDR3 has 14 residues. Trimming took 5 bases from V and 7 from J, leaving 14 bases between them. The receptor was derived from a woman aged 18-35 years with type 1 diabetes. The J gene is TRBJ1-4, the V gene TRBV7-9; D is possibly TRBD1 (5 bases). The sample comprised naive CD4+ T cells from blood. The CDR3 sequence: CASSPDSLAEKLFF. CDR3 nucleotides: TGTGCCAGCAGCCCTGACAGTTTAGCTGAAAAACTGTTTTTT.